The clone carrying this T cell receptor (beta chain) came up a few times. Its antigen is unknown. The data were obtained in a study of naive and memory T cell subsets. Study results and caveats: TCR counts from RNA may reflect activation-linked expression changes.

The beta constant-region primer was an equimolar mix of two oligonucleotides covering TRBC1 and TRBC2. TCRdb re-analysed the UMI-ligation and nested PCR reads in MiXCR, keeping a single row per CDR3 protein. The table has 81,000 or so distinct CDR3 sequences, roughly 7% seen once. CD8 T cells were positively selected from what remained after CD4 positive selection. Germline CDR1 reads SGHRS; CDR2 reads YFSETQ. The CDR3 sequence is 14 residues long. Trimming took 0 bases from V and 7 from J, leaving 11 bases between them. The sequencing input was central memory CD4+ T cells from blood. V gene TRBV5-1 combines with J gene TRBJ2-1; D ambiguous. The receptor was isolated from a human donor in good health. CDR3 bases: TGCGCCAGCAGCTTGGTGCCCCCACGTAATGAGCAGTTCTTC. It specifies CASSLVPPRNEQFF.